Shown below are 13 T cell receptor beta chains from a single sample sequenced in a study of T cells in Graves' hyperthyroidism and ophthalmopathy. Amplification of TCR beta CDR3 regions was performed using RNA transcripts as template. RT-PCR in the first round (using the HTBI primer set) targeted the TCR CDR3. TCRdb recomputed calls from the multiplex PCR reads with MiXCR, one row per CDR3 protein. This table holds around 340,000 distinct CDR3 sequences, over 15% found once. The sequenced sample consisted of blood. The receptors stem from a man younger than 45 with Graves' hyperthyroidism.

This clonotype was counted at least ten times. One end of the junction does not line up with germline, which may come from a read error. The chain joins TRBV5-1 to TRBJ2-5, with a weak D call TRBD1 (5 bases). The CDR3 has 14 amino acids. Germline loops: CDR1 SGHRS, CDR2 YFSETQ. The CDR3 sequence is CASSLGAAQETQYF. The CDR3 region has the DNA TGTGCCAGCAGCTTAGGGGCGGCCCAAGAGACCCAGTACTTC.

This clonotype turned up a few times. The V gene is TRBV30, the J gene TRBJ2-3, with 11 bases matching TRBD2. V lost 3 bases, J lost 2 bases, and 7 bases stayed unmatched. From germline, CDR1 is GTSNPN and CDR2 SVGIG (reference sequence). This CDR3 is 16 amino acids long. This chain's CDR3 is CAWSFSGGDYTDTQYF. The CDR3 DNA follows: TGTGCCTGGAGCTTTAGCGGGGGGGACTACACAGATACGCAGTATTTT.

This clonotype appeared many times. The chain uses TRBV6-1 and TRBJ2-3; the D gene is possibly TRBD1 (5 bases). V lost 8 bases, J lost 1 base, and 22 bases lay in between. The germline V gene has CDR1 MNHNS and CDR2 SASEGT. This CDR3 is built from 17 residues. CDR3 in amino acids: CASAWSKGLIGTDTQYF. The CDR3 DNA sequence: TGTGCCAGCGCCTGGAGCAAGGGGCTTATCGGCACAGATACGCAGTATTTT.

This clonotype was observed many times. This chain connects TRBV5-5 to TRBJ2-1; D possibly corresponds to TRBD1 (5 bases). This CDR3 region has 13 residues. Germline V gene sequence: CDR1 SGHKS, CDR2 YYEKEE (reference sequence). V lost 4 bases, J lost 6 bases, and 11 bases lay in between. CDR3 region: CASSPPQGNEQFF. CDR3 sequence (DNA): TGTGCCAGCAGCCCGCCCCAGGGCAATGAGCAGTTCTTC.

V gene TRBV29-1 combines with J gene TRBJ2-7; the D call may be TRBD1 or TRBD2 (6 bases each). This CDR3 has 17 residues. The V and J ends lost 6 bases and 2 bases respectively, with 26 bases between them. CDR1 is SQVTM, CDR2 ANQGSEA, per germline. The CDR3 loop is CSVSLGPQGRLAYEQYF. The DNA of the CDR3 is TGCAGCGTATCGTTGGGTCCGCAGGGGAGGCTTGCCTACGAGCAGTACTTC.

This clonotype was observed many times. This chain connects TRBV28 to TRBJ1-4; D ambiguous. The CDR3 length is 12 residues. Germline CDR1 MDHEN, CDR2 SYDVKM. Trimming cost V 3 bases and J 8 bases, with 7 bases left between them. CDR3 coding DNA: TGTGCCAGCAGTTTGACGTCAGAAAAACTGTTTTTT. This encodes CASSLTSEKLFF.

This clonotype was found many times. This chain links TRBV11-2 with TRBJ1-1; 8 bases map to TRBD1. The germline gives CDR1 SGHAT, CDR2 FQNNGV. V gave up 2 bases and J gave up 0 bases; unmatched junction bases: 5. This CDR3 has 16 amino acids. The CDR3 coding sequence is TGTGCCAGCAGCTTATATCAGGGGGCCGTGAACACTGAAGCTTTCTTT. Translated: CASSLYQGAVNTEAFF.

V is TRBV7-9 and J is TRBJ2-1, with 7 bases that match TRBD2. The CDR3 runs 16 residues. J lost 12 bases, V lost 5 bases, and 19 bases had no gene match. Germline loops: CDR1 SEHNR, CDR2 FQNEAQ (reference sequence). As DNA, the CDR3 is TGTGCCAGCAGCCCAACTGGGCGGGAGATGATTTATGTGCAGTTCTTC. Its protein product is CASSPTGREMIYVQFF. The whole variable domain, filled in from reference TRBV7-9 and TRBJ2-1, reads DTGVSQNPRHKITKRGQNVTFRCDPISEHNRLYWYRQTLGQGPEFLTYFQNEAQLEKSRLLSDRFSAERPKGSFSTLEIQRTEQGDSAMYLCASSPTGREMIYVQFFGPGTRLTVL.

This clonotype was seen a handful of times. The chain carries TRBV20-1 and TRBJ1-2; D might be TRBD1 (5 bases). V was clipped by 0 bases and J by 7 bases, with 9 bases between them. CDR1 and CDR2 (germline): DFQATT, SNEGSKA (reference sequence). CDR3 length: 12 residues. The CDR3 reads CSARDDSAGYTF. In nucleotides, the CDR3 is TGCAGTGCTAGAGATGACAGCGCTGGCTACACCTTC.

This clonotype was seen at least ten times. The chain combines TRBV10-3 with TRBJ1-1; D perhaps matches TRBD1 (6 bases). The V gene lost 10 bases and the J gene lost 1 base, with 13 bases spanning the gap. The CDR3 spans 13 residues. CDR1 and CDR2 (germline): ENHRY, SYGVKD. DNA for the CDR3: TGTGCCAGAAGTACAGGGAGGAACACTGAAGCTTTCTTT. Translated: CARSTGRNTEAFF.

The CDR3 sequence: CASSLDRRAQPQHF. In DNA form, the CDR3 reads TGTGCCAGCAGCTTGGACCGAAGGGCTCAGCCCCAGCATTTT. The genes are TRBV5-6 and TRBJ1-5; no clear D. The CDR3 sequence is 14 residues long. Germline assignment: CDR1 SGHDT and CDR2 YYEEEE. The germline V and J ends were trimmed by 0 bases and 6 bases, with 10 bases remaining between them.

This clonotype was found many times. The genes are TRBV7-3 and TRBJ2-3; no definite D call. V lost 0 bases and J 1 base, leaving 8 bases between the germline ends. Germline CDR1 reads SGHTA; CDR2 reads FQGTGA. The CDR3 contains 15 residues. CDR3 sequence: CASSLTPARTDTQYF. Written as DNA, the CDR3 is TGTGCCAGCAGCTTAACCCCCGCCCGCACAGATACGCAGTATTTT. Filled out from reference TRBV7-3 and TRBJ2-3, the complete variable domain reads GAGVSQTPSNKVTEKGKYVELRCDPISGHTALYWYRQSLGQGPEFLIYFQGTGAADDSGLPNDRFFAVRPEGSVSTLKIQRTERGDSAVYLCASSLTPARTDTQYFGPGTRLTVL.

In its sample, this clonotype was seen many times. The rearrangement uses TRBV7-9 and TRBJ2-1; D gene uncertain. Deletions cut 3 bases from V and 2 bases from J, with 8 bases between. This CDR3 is built from 14 residues. Per the germline V gene, CDR1 is SEHNR and CDR2 is FQNEAQ (reference sequence). This CDR3 is CASSFGHTYNEQFF. CDR3 coding DNA: TGTGCCAGCAGCTTCGGTCATACCTACAATGAGCAGTTCTTC.